A single sample gave rise to the 26 T cell receptor beta chains below, sequenced in a study of T-cell memory formation after mild COVID-19. TCRdb analysed the 5' RACE reads with MiXCR anew, one entry per CDR3 protein. The sample has 120,000 to 150,000 distinct CDR3 sequences, roughly 19% seen once. Material for sequencing was PBMCs or a T cell subset sorted from them (not recorded which). The source is an adult woman who had mild COVID-19 (a few samples of this study predate the infection). Cell type and time point are not known.

This clonotype was picked up a small number of times. The genes are TRBV20-1 and TRBJ1-1, with a weak D call TRBD1 (5 bases). Between the trimmed V and J ends, which lost 0 bases and 0 bases, there was a span of 8 bases. CDR3 size: 14 residues. Germline loops: CDR1 DFQATT, CDR2 SNEGSKA (reference sequence). The CDR3 DNA follows: TGCAGTGCTAGAGATGGGGCAGTGAACACTGAAGCTTTCTTT. This gives the protein CSARDGAVNTEAFF.

The V call is TRBV5-1, the J call TRBJ1-1; D remains unclear. Looked up from germline, CDR1 is SGHRS and CDR2 is YFSETQ. V lost 4 bases and J lost 0, with 10 bases in between. This CDR3 has 14 residues. CDR3 sequence (DNA): TGCGCCAGCAGCCAGCTTGGAATGAACACTGAAGCTTTCTTT. This codes for CASSQLGMNTEAFF.

This clonotype has only a few counts. The chain carries TRBV20-1 and TRBJ2-1; D ambiguous. The CDR3 extends over 12 amino acids. Germline lookup yields CDR1 DFQATT and CDR2 SNEGSKA (reference sequence). The CDR3 region has the DNA TGCAGCGCAGGCAGCTCCTACAATGAGCAGTTCTTC. Translation gives CSAGSSYNEQFF.

This clonotype was observed a few times. V and J are TRBV12-3 or TRBV12-4 and TRBJ2-2; D ambiguous. V was cut by 5 bases and J by 7 bases, with 11 bases left in between. The CDR3 runs to 13 residues. DNA of the CDR3: TGTGCCAGCAGTCCGAATACTGTCGGGGAGCTGTTTTTT. As protein: CASSPNTVGELFF.

As for this clonotype: It may be a read error: a sequence one base away is much more abundant. J is TRBJ2-3 and V is TRBV7-2; D is ambiguous. The V and J ends lost 2 bases and 1 base respectively, with 10 bases between them. This CDR3 has 15 amino acids. Per germline, CDR1 SGHTA and CDR2 FQGNSA. Here the CDR3 reads CASSLNTAGTDTQYF. In DNA form, the CDR3 reads TGTGCCAGCAGCTTAAACACGGCTGGCACAGATACGCAGTATTTT.

V usage is TRBV6-6 and J usage is TRBJ1-2, with a weak D call TRBD1 (5 bases). The germline CDR1 and CDR2 sequences are MNHNY and SVGAGI (reference sequence). The CDR3 loop spans 15 amino acids. Trimming cost V 7 bases and J 8 bases, with 23 bases left between them. CDR3 sequence reads: CASTTITGTTLGYTF. The CDR3 DNA is TGTGCCAGCACCACTATTACCGGGACCACTCTGGGCTACACCTTC.

This clonotype was counted between two and nine times. This rearrangement joins TRBV3-1 to TRBJ2-1; TRBD1 is a possible D gene (6 bases). V was trimmed by 2 bases and J by 9 bases, leaving 8 bases between them. The CDR3 consists of 12 residues. CDR1 LGHDT and CDR2 YNNKEL come from the germline V gene (reference sequence). The CDR3 coding sequence is TGTGCCAGCAGCCAAACAGGGAGTGAGCAGTTCTTC. Protein sequence: CASSQTGSEQFF.

This clonotype has more than one count but fewer than ten. The chain links TRBV20-1 to TRBJ2-1, with unresolved D. This CDR3 has 10 residues. Germline V gene data show CDR1 as DFQATT and CDR2 as SNEGSKA (reference sequence). Trimming took 2 bases from V and 8 from J, leaving 4 bases between them. CDR3 loop: CSARKDEQFF. The CDR3 DNA is TGCAGTGCTAGAAAAGATGAGCAGTTCTTC.

This clonotype showed up just a few times. J is TRBJ2-5 and V is TRBV4-2; no definite D call. The CDR3 spans 13 residues. The V gene's germline CDR1 is LGHNA and CDR2 YNFKEQ. The V gene lost 0 bases and the J gene lost 3 bases, with 5 bases spanning the gap. The CDR3 sequence: CASSQDPEETQYF. The CDR3 bases are TGTGCCAGCAGCCAAGATCCGGAAGAGACCCAGTACTTC.

This clonotype was counted between two and nine times. The chain combines TRBV5-1 with TRBJ2-7; D gene ambiguous. Per germline, CDR1 SGHRS and CDR2 YFSETQ. This CDR3 region has 12 residues. V was clipped by 4 bases and J by 7 bases, with 12 bases between them. The CDR3 sequence is CASSQVPTEQYF. The CDR3 bases are TGCGCCAGCAGCCAGGTCCCTACGGAGCAGTACTTC.

This clonotype was counted only a few times. This rearrangement joins TRBV18 to TRBJ2-3, with 13 bases fitting TRBD2. The V gene's germline CDR1 is KGHSH and CDR2 LQKENI. The CDR3 covers 16 residues. The V segment lost 5 bases and the J segment 4 bases; nucleotides outside the gene matches: 6. CDR3 DNA: TGTGCCAGCTCATCCCGGACTAGCGGGGGCGCAGATACGCAGTATTTT. Translating it yields CASSSRTSGGADTQYF.

V gene TRBV4-1 combines with J gene TRBJ2-5, with 10 bases lining up with TRBD1. Germline CDR1 reads MGHRA; CDR2 reads YSYEKL. V lost 3 bases to trimming and J lost 7 bases; unmatched junction nucleotides: 11. This CDR3 is 16 amino acids long. The CDR3 protein is CASSQPGQGLLRTQYF. The CDR3 DNA sequence: TGCGCCAGCAGCCAGCCGGGACAGGGGCTACTCCGGACCCAGTACTTC.

This clonotype was seen more than once but under ten times. The rearrangement links TRBV5-1 to TRBJ2-1; 10 positions agree with TRBD2. The CDR3 has 17 residues. The ends lost 1 base at V and 1 base at J; junction bases unmatched: 5. Germline assignment: CDR1 SGHRS and CDR2 YFSETQ. CDR3 in DNA: TGCGCCAGCAGCTTGACGAGCGGGGGGGGTTCCTACAATGAGCAGTTCTTC. Amino acids: CASSLTSGGGSYNEQFF.

This clonotype was seen a handful of times. The chain couples TRBV20-1 to TRBJ2-3; TRBD1 might be the D (7 bases). Germline V CDR1 and CDR2: DFQATT, SNEGSKA (reference sequence). The CDR3 sequence is 14 residues long. Trimming shortened V by 7 bases and J by 0 bases, and 14 bases separated the two germline ends. Here the CDR3 reads CSVRQGGSTDTQYF. DNA for the CDR3: TGCAGTGTACGACAGGGAGGCAGCACAGATACGCAGTATTTT.

The CDR3 DNA follows: TGTGCCAGCAGCTTGAACTGGGGGCAGGTTTCACCCCTCCACTTT. It is translated as CASSLNWGQVSPLHF. The chain couples TRBV5-5 to TRBJ1-6; D might be TRBD1 (6 bases). Trimming stripped 1 base from V and 9 bases from J, with 14 bases between. Germline loops: CDR1 SGHKS, CDR2 YYEKEE (reference sequence). This CDR3 comprises 15 residues.

The chain is built from TRBV19 and TRBJ2-5, with D hard to call. CDR1 is LNHDA, CDR2 SQIVND, per germline (reference sequence). Deletions cut 3 bases from V and 2 bases from J, with 10 bases between. The CDR3 loop spans 14 amino acids. The CDR3 DNA sequence: TGTGCCAGTAGTATTCCAGGTTGGCAAGAGACCCAGTACTTC. The encoded protein is CASSIPGWQETQYF.

The chain uses TRBV6-2 or TRBV6-3 and TRBJ2-4, with D hard to call. CDR1 and CDR2 from the germline V gene are MNHEY and SVGEGT. This CDR3 is 15 amino acids long. V was cut by 5 bases and J by 1 base, with 12 bases left in between. The CDR3 sequence is CASSLGQWAKNIQYF. In DNA, the CDR3 is TGTGCCAGCAGTCTCGGGCAGTGGGCCAAAAACATTCAGTACTTC.

This clonotype has only a few counts. V and J are TRBV4-2 and TRBJ2-2; D is possibly TRBD2 (6 bases). V shed 4 bases and J shed 0 bases, with 12 bases lying between them. This CDR3 has 16 amino acids. CDR1 and CDR2 (germline): LGHNA, YNFKEQ. The CDR3 is CASSLPGLANTGELFF. For the CDR3, the DNA is TGTGCCAGCAGCCTTCCGGGACTTGCGAACACCGGGGAGCTGTTTTTT.

Only a few counts were recorded for this clonotype. The chain joins TRBV10-3 to TRBJ2-1; 12 bases line up with TRBD1. The germline V gene encodes CDR1 ENHRY and CDR2 SYGVKD. V lost 0 bases and J lost 1; bases outside the gene matches: 7. The CDR3 is made up of 19 amino acids. CDR3 nucleotides: TGTGCCATCAGTGAGTCCCTCGGGACAGGGGGCGCGTCCTACAATGAGCAGTTCTTC. Its translation is CAISESLGTGGASYNEQFF.

This clonotype showed up just a few times. This chain uses TRBV7-9 with TRBJ2-5, with 9 bases fitting TRBD1. CDR1 SEHNR and CDR2 FQNEAQ come from the germline V gene (reference sequence). This CDR3 is built from 14 residues. J lost 4 bases, V lost 4 bases, and 4 bases had no gene match. Written as DNA, the CDR3 is TGTGCCAGCAGCTCCCACAGGGGGCTAGAGACCCAGTACTTC. Encoded protein: CASSSHRGLETQYF. The full variable domain, with the rest looked up from reference TRBV7-9 and TRBJ2-5, is DTGVSQNPRHKITKRGQNVTFRCDPISEHNRLYWYRQTLGQGPEFLTYFQNEAQLEKSRLLSDRFSAERPKGSFSTLEIQRTEQGDSAMYLCASSSHRGLETQYFGPGTRLLVL.

This chain links TRBV5-1 with TRBJ2-1; 7 nucleotides agree with TRBD1. The CDR3 spans 15 residues. The germline V gene has CDR1 SGHRS and CDR2 YFSETQ. V was clipped by 4 bases and J by 4 bases; unmatched bases: 8. CDR3 coding DNA: TGCGCCAGCAGCACCGAGCCGGGACAGTACAATGAGCAGTTCTTC. Protein product: CASSTEPGQYNEQFF. Full variable domain (missing parts from reference TRBV5-1 and TRBJ2-1): KAGVTQTPRYLIKTRGQQVTLSCSPISGHRSVSWYQQTPGQGLQFLFEYFSETQRNKGNFPGRFSGRQFSNSRSEMNVSTLELGDSALYLCASSTEPGQYNEQFFGPGTRLTVL.

This clonotype was observed a few times. This chain uses TRBV18 with TRBJ1-1, with a possible D match to TRBD1 (5 bases). The V and J ends lost 6 bases and 5 bases respectively, with 13 bases between them. CDR1 is KGHSH and CDR2 is LQKENI in the germline V gene. The CDR3 spans 13 residues. The CDR3 nucleotides read TGTGCCAGCTCCGTTGGTGGGGGGACTGAAGCTTTCTTT. Amino acid sequence: CASSVGGGTEAFF. Full variable domain (remainder filled in from reference TRBV18 and TRBJ1-1): NAGVMQNPRHLVRRRGQEARLRCSPMKGHSHVYWYRQLPEEGLKFMVYLQKENIIDESGMPKERFSAEFPKEGPSILRIQQVVRGDSAAYFCASSVGGGTEAFFGQGTRLTVV.

V usage is TRBV5-1 and J usage is TRBJ2-7, with 7 bases that match TRBD2. The trim removed 5 bases at V and 7 bases at J, leaving 9 bases unmatched. Germline assignment: CDR1 SGHRS and CDR2 YFSETQ. The CDR3 has 13 residues. The CDR3 nucleotides read TGCGCCAGCAGTTCGGGCTCCGGGGGGGAGCAGTACTTC. Translated: CASSSGSGGEQYF.

The V call is TRBV12-3 or TRBV12-4, the J call TRBJ2-7; tentatively, D is TRBD2 (5 bases). V was cut by 3 bases and J by 3 bases, with 12 bases left in between. The CDR3 is made up of 14 amino acids. The chain's CDR3 is CASSLEVFNYEQYF. The CDR3 region has the DNA TGTGCCAGCAGTTTGGAGGTATTCAACTACGAGCAGTACTTC.

The chain carries TRBV5-1 and TRBJ2-7; 8 bases agree with TRBD2. There are 15 residues in the CDR3. The V gene's germline CDR1 is SGHRS and CDR2 YFSETQ. V lost 6 bases, J lost 1 base, and 9 bases stayed unmatched. CDR3 nucleotides: TGCGCCAGCATGCCGGCCGCGGGGGGATCCTACGAGCAGTACTTC. It yields the protein CASMPAAGGSYEQYF.

The chain has TRBV5-1 and TRBJ2-7, with D unresolved. V dropped 4 bases and J dropped 4 bases, with 15 bases sitting between them. The CDR3 contains 14 residues. Germline loops: CDR1 SGHRS, CDR2 YFSETQ. The CDR3 loop is CASSPERRVYEQYF. In DNA, the CDR3 is TGCGCCAGCAGCCCAGAGCGTAGGGTTTACGAGCAGTACTTC.